The 25 T cell receptor beta chains below were found in one sample sequenced in a study of monozygotic twins with inflammatory bowel disease. TCRdb re-called the 5' RACE reads and catalogs CDR3 proteins one per entry, DNA excluded. The sample holds approximately 160,000 distinct CDR3 sequences. The sample consisted of blood. The receptors shown here come from a human donor with ulcerative colitis or Crohn's disease, or a healthy co-twin of an affected twin (not recorded which).

J is TRBJ1-5 and V is TRBV14. This CDR3 region has 12 residues. Germline assignment: CDR1 SGHDN and CDR2 FVKESK. The CDR3 is CASSQGRGPQHF.

The chain has TRBV18 and TRBJ1-4; TCRdb outputs TRBD1, but without DNA this stays unchecked. Germline V lookup: CDR1 KGHSH, CDR2 LQKENI. This CDR3 contains 13 residues. The CDR3 reads CASSGTVNEKLFF.

J is TRBJ1-5 and V is TRBV11-2; TCRdb designates TRBD1, a call that cannot be tested without DNA. The CDR3 is 18 amino acids. Per the germline V gene, CDR1 is SGHAT and CDR2 is FQNNGV. The CDR3 reads CASSLEAGARVSNQPQHF.

This rearrangement joins TRBV5-1 to TRBJ1-1. CDR3 length equals 12 residues. The germline gives CDR1 SGHRS, CDR2 YFSETQ. This CDR3 reads CASSSGGFEAFF.

V is TRBV5-1 and J is TRBJ1-1; the D gene TCRdb calls, TRBD1, cannot be checked with no DNA. CDR3 length: 16 amino acids. CDR1 SGHRS and CDR2 YFSETQ come from the germline V gene. CDR3 sequence reads: CASSLAFLDRRSEAFF.

The CDR3 is CASTVGGRIDYGYTF. This chain connects TRBV5-4 to TRBJ1-2. This CDR3 has 15 amino acids. Germline-derived CDR1 and CDR2 are SGHNT and YYREEE (reference sequence).

This chain links TRBV3-1 with TRBJ2-5. The CDR3 is 13 amino acids. CDR1 and CDR2 (germline): LGHDT, YNNKEL (reference sequence). CDR3 sequence: CASSQGNGRTQYF.

The V gene is TRBV24-1, the J gene TRBJ2-3; the TRBD2 assignment by TCRdb is unverifiable without DNA. This CDR3 has 16 amino acids. Germline loops: CDR1 KGHDR, CDR2 SFDVKD. The CDR3 spells CATSDTGTPTKDTQYF.

J is TRBJ1-1 and V is TRBV3-1. This CDR3 has 14 residues. Per the germline V gene, CDR1 is LGHDT and CDR2 is YNNKEL (reference sequence). The CDR3 sequence is CASSQDAVNTEAFF.

This chain uses TRBV29-1 with TRBJ2-3; TCRdb names TRBD2, which stays unverified in the absence of DNA. CDR3 length equals 15 residues. CDR1 is SQVTM and CDR2 is ANQGSEA in the germline V gene. CDR3 residues: CSVEGDRLGEDTQYF.

The genes are TRBV11-2 and TRBJ1-6; TCRdb names TRBD1, which stays unverified in the absence of DNA. Germline-derived CDR1 and CDR2 are SGHAT and FQNNGV. The CDR3 extends over 15 amino acids. The CDR3 reads CASSLEGQGTSPLHF.

This chain uses TRBV18 with TRBJ1-1; TCRdb gives TRBD1 as the D gene, but with no DNA this cannot be confirmed. The CDR3 has 13 amino acids. The V gene's germline CDR1 is KGHSH and CDR2 LQKENI. The CDR3 here is CASSPGVDTEAFF.

The rearrangement uses TRBV9 and TRBJ2-7. The CDR3 has 14 amino acids. Germline values: CDR1 SGDLS, CDR2 YYNGEE. The CDR3 is CASSVGPSAYEQYF.

The rearrangement links TRBV7-2 to TRBJ2-7. This CDR3 is 14 amino acids long. CDR1 is SGHTA and CDR2 is FQGNSA in the germline V gene. This chain's CDR3 is CASSSQARSYEQYF.

This CDR3 reads CSARGRGLARGTGELFF. This chain connects TRBV20-1 to TRBJ2-2; TCRdb gives TRBD2 as the D gene, but with no DNA this cannot be confirmed. CDR1 DFQATT and CDR2 SNEGSKA come from the germline V gene (reference sequence). The CDR3 has 17 residues.

V gene TRBV7-4 combines with J gene TRBJ1-4; TCRdb designates TRBD1, a call that cannot be tested without DNA. This CDR3 has 16 residues. The germline V gene encodes CDR1 SGHVT and CDR2 SQSDAQ. CDR3 in amino acids: CASIPSWDRRNEKLFF.

V gene TRBV5-1 combines with J gene TRBJ2-1; no DNA is available, so the TRBD1 call from TCRdb remains unchecked. This CDR3 is built from 14 residues. Germline V gene data show CDR1 as SGHRS and CDR2 as YFSETQ. CDR3 protein: CASNMAGVSNEQFF.

The rearrangement uses TRBV20-1 and TRBJ2-1. This CDR3 contains 16 residues. Germline lookup yields CDR1 DFQATT and CDR2 SNEGSKA (reference sequence). The CDR3 loop is CSARDLGRGAYNEQFF.

The rearrangement uses TRBV6-5 and TRBJ2-3; checking the TCRdb D call of TRBD2 is not possible without DNA. The germline CDR1 and CDR2 sequences are MNHEY and SVGAGI. The CDR3 spans 15 residues. The CDR3 reads CASSYGGSGTDTQYF.

V gene TRBV30 combines with J gene TRBJ1-6; lacking DNA, the TRBD1 call made by TCRdb goes unchecked. The CDR3 contains 16 residues. Germline loops: CDR1 GTSNPN, CDR2 SVGIG (reference sequence). The CDR3 region is CAWSPRQGSFYSPLHF.

The CDR3 is CASSLADSTSYNSPLHF. V and J are TRBV7-8 and TRBJ1-6; TCRdb calls TRBD1, which cannot be checked without DNA. This CDR3 region has 17 residues. Germline CDR1 is SGHVS and CDR2 is FQNEAQ.

This rearrangement joins TRBV29-1 to TRBJ2-1; TCRdb lists TRBD2, though no DNA is available to test this call. The CDR3 totals 13 residues. The germline CDR1 and CDR2 sequences are SQVTM and ANQGSEA. CDR3: CSVGPPSKDEQFF.

The chain uses TRBV6-2 or TRBV6-3 and TRBJ2-5. CDR1 and CDR2 from the germline V gene are MNHEY and SVGEGT. There are 13 residues in the CDR3. The CDR3: CASSWLPQETQYF.

The chain recombines TRBV7-6 with TRBJ2-2; TCRdb's D call, TRBD1, is unchecked because there is no DNA. Germline CDR1 SGHVS, CDR2 FNYEAQ. The CDR3 extends over 19 amino acids. CDR3 loop: CASSRVSTQKRGGTGELFF.

The chain recombines TRBV7-2 with TRBJ2-5. Germline V gene data show CDR1 as SGHTA and CDR2 as FQGNSA. The CDR3 has 11 residues. CDR3 region: CASSTWETQYF. Combining the CDR3 with reference TRBV7-2 and TRBJ2-5 gives the whole variable domain GAGVSQSPSNKVTEKGKDVELRCDPISGHTALYWYRQSLGQGLEFLIYFQGNSAPDKSGLPSDRFSAERTGGSVSTLTIQRTQQEDSAVYLCASSTWETQYFGPGTRLLVL.